The present TCR beta chain was sequenced within a study of metastatic and nonmetastatic thyroid tumors. Study at large: Both malignant and benign thyroid patients supplied peripheral blood and tumor or nodule tissue samples, across which the repertoires of these patients were then compared. Overall study results and limits: Compared with benign nodules, malignant thyroid tumors were reported to have significantly higher TCR beta diversity in both blood and tumor.

Using MiXCR, TCRdb re-called clones from the PCR reads. The table includes 26,000 or so clones, roughly 17% detected once. The CDR3 extends over 15 amino acids. Trimming removed 1 base at V and 3 bases at J, with 10 bases between. CDR1 SGHKS and CDR2 YYEKEE come from the germline V gene (reference sequence). This clone was detected ten times or more. Its antigen is not known. Thyroid surgery was preceded by no treatment in any patient. The receptor was isolated from a female donor with papillary thyroid cancer or a benign thyroid nodule (not recorded which). Some clones in this sample may be carry-over from other donors' samples. V usage is TRBV5-5 and J usage is TRBJ1-4; weak D call: TRBD1 (5 bases). Sample: blood. CDR3 sequence reads: CASSLPGTANEKLFF. DNA for the CDR3: TGTGCCAGCAGCTTGCCCGGGACGGCTAATGAAAAACTGTTTTTT.